This record concerns one TCR beta chain sequence. The target antigen is unknown. These data come from a study of shared clonotypes between healthy human individuals. Study context: The study used three CD4 naive, three CD4 memory, two CD8 naive and one CD8 memory plate per donor.

Naive-designated CD8 cells lacked CD45RO, were positively enriched for CCR7, and omitted terminally differentiated effector memory CD45RA+ cells. Using immunoSEQ multiplex PCR, the repertoire was profiled, and TCRdb retains in-frame clones only, with some absent. The table includes hundreds of thousands of clones, about 92% detected once. The study, taken as a whole, reports: With few donors, the genetic and exposure-history diversity represented was limited. Lower generation probabilities were found for non-shared clonotypes than for those shared by all four donors.

Per germline, CDR1 MDHEN and CDR2 SYDVKM. The CDR3 is 13 residues long. Trimming removed 5 bases from V and 2 bases from J, with 10 bases in between. This chain uses TRBV28 with TRBJ2-7; tentative D call: TRBD1 (6 bases). The sequence was collected from a man under 40 in good health. The sequenced sample consisted of naive CD8+ T cells sorted from blood. The CDR3 here is CASSEDRAYEQYF. DNA of the CDR3: TGTGCCAGCAGTGAGGACAGAGCCTACGAGCAGTACTTC. Supplemented by reference TRBV28 and TRBJ2-7, the full variable domain reads DVKVTQSSRYLVKRTGEKVFLECVQDMDHENMFWYRQDPGLGLRLIYFSYDVKMKEKGDIPEGYSVSREKKERFSLILESASTNQTSMYLCASSEDRAYEQYFGPGTRLTVT.